This is a list of T cell receptor beta chains from one sample in a study of cytomegalovirus exposure and HLA in healthy donors. The protocol was immunoSEQ multiplex PCR, while the TCRdb copy is restricted to in-frame clones and leaves out a portion. In the table there are about 120,000 clones, around 76% of which are singletons. Sequencing was performed on PBMCs. Every receptor here comes from a man in his forties or fifties in good health and CMV-seropositive. CDR3s include the opening cysteine and the closing phenylalanine or tryptophan. The order of the fields is clone size, V gene, J gene, CDR3 protein. A row's size may be missing; if present it is once, few, many or a size class.

clone size: .; V gene: TRBV5-4; J gene: TRBJ2-7; CDR3 protein: CASSGTGTAYEQYF
clone size: .; V gene: TRBV7-6; J gene: TRBJ2-1; CDR3 protein: CASSGSGGYNEQFF
clone size: .; V gene: TRBV15; J gene: TRBJ2-4; CDR3 protein: CATRGPAGNIQYF
clone size: .; V gene: TRBV5-1; J gene: TRBJ2-3; CDR3 protein: CASSEASGGDTDTQYF
clone size: once; V gene: TRBV10-3; J gene: TRBJ2-5; CDR3 protein: CAISVGQGGRETQYF
clone size: .; V gene: TRBV27; J gene: TRBJ1-5; CDR3 protein: CASSSGTAVKNQPQHF
clone size: .; V gene: TRBV27; J gene: TRBJ1-3; CDR3 protein: CASSLIGGSGNTIYF
clone size: .; V gene: TRBV29-1; J gene: TRBJ2-3; CDR3 protein: CSVSSGGAGDTQYF
clone size: .; V gene: TRBV7-2; J gene: TRBJ2-7; CDR3 protein: CASSKWDNYEQYF
clone size: once; V gene: TRBV7-9; J gene: TRBJ1-5; CDR3 protein: CASSPPGSNQPQHF
clone size: .; V gene: TRBV6-6; J gene: TRBJ2-1; CDR3 protein: CASSYTAGDEQFF
clone size: .; V gene: TRBV7-6; J gene: TRBJ1-4; CDR3 protein: CASSLREGGREKLFF
clone size: .; V gene: TRBV15; J gene: TRBJ2-3; CDR3 protein: CATSRDVERAQYF
clone size: .; V gene: TRBV25-1; J gene: TRBJ2-3; CDR3 protein: CASSKTSGFTDTQYF
clone size: .; V gene: TRBV7-9; J gene: TRBJ1-1; CDR3 protein: CSSSDESGFLRGTEAFF
clone size: .; V gene: TRBV28; J gene: TRBJ2-1; CDR3 protein: CASSLPDRGYNEQFF
clone size: .; V gene: TRBV7-9; J gene: TRBJ1-1; CDR3 protein: CASSSSMTEAFF
clone size: .; V gene: TRBV5-4; J gene: TRBJ2-1; CDR3 protein: CASTQRGGLDEQFF
clone size: .; V gene: TRBV5-1; J gene: TRBJ2-3; CDR3 protein: CASSLRDTDTQYF
clone size: .; V gene: TRBV16; J gene: TRBJ2-1; CDR3 protein: CASSQGRERGDRHNEQFF
clone size: .; V gene: TRBV7-6; J gene: TRBJ2-1; CDR3 protein: CASRGLAGATNEQFF
clone size: .; V gene: TRBV7-2; J gene: TRBJ2-5; CDR3 protein: CASSLEFSSGGAKETQYF
clone size: .; V gene: TRBV9; J gene: TRBJ1-2; CDR3 protein: CASSDTGTDLGYTF
clone size: .; V gene: TRBV5-1; J gene: TRBJ2-6; CDR3 protein: CASSPILSGANVLTF
clone size: few; V gene: TRBV9; J gene: TRBJ1-2; CDR3 protein: CASSAGNAGYTF
clone size: .; V gene: TRBV13; J gene: TRBJ2-1; CDR3 protein: CASSSPPQRAYNEQFF
clone size: .; V gene: TRBV18; J gene: TRBJ2-3; CDR3 protein: CASSPGDTQYF
clone size: .; V gene: TRBV27; J gene: TRBJ1-3; CDR3 protein: CASSLSAGYTSGNTIYF
clone size: few; V gene: TRBV5-1; J gene: TRBJ2-1; CDR3 protein: CASSPQGGAGYNEQFF
clone size: .; V gene: TRBV10-3; J gene: TRBJ2-5; CDR3 protein: CAISTGTGGETQYF
clone size: .; V gene: TRBV4-2; J gene: TRBJ1-2; CDR3 protein: CASSQGSGGDYGYTF
clone size: .; V gene: TRBV5-4; J gene: TRBJ2-1; CDR3 protein: CASSLGADLSYNEQFF
clone size: .; V gene: TRBV7-2; J gene: TRBJ2-1; CDR3 protein: CASSYAPRLQNEQFF
clone size: .; V gene: TRBV11-2; J gene: TRBJ2-7; CDR3 protein: CASSLGHTGTGTYEQYF
clone size: few; V gene: TRBV7-2; J gene: TRBJ2-7; CDR3 protein: CASSLDLDGYEQYF
clone size: few; V gene: TRBV21-1; J gene: TRBJ2-7; CDR3 protein: CASSKRIRWGPEQYF
clone size: .; V gene: TRBV5-1; J gene: TRBJ2-7; CDR3 protein: CASSLSWEGNEQYF
clone size: .; V gene: TRBV6-4; J gene: TRBJ1-1; CDR3 protein: CASRTRVGTEAFF
clone size: .; V gene: TRBV7-9; J gene: TRBJ2-5; CDR3 protein: CASSSSFGRAGQETQYF
clone size: .; V gene: TRBV7-9; J gene: TRBJ2-7; CDR3 protein: CASSLGQGAYYEQYF